This T cell receptor (beta chain) was recorded in a study of OX40 agonist ivuxolimab in advanced cancers. Study-level information: Averaging about 60 years in age, with a range of about 20 to 90, the cohort was approximately 83% male.

The CDR3 length is 17 residues. Germline CDR1 reads LNHDA; CDR2 reads SQIVND (reference sequence). V lost 7 bases and J lost 3, with 21 bases in between. Study-level results: Both CD4+ and CD8+ T cell populations in blood had undergone clonal expansion by week 6 at 0.1 to 3.0 mg/kg.

Repertoires were generated with immunoSEQ multiplex PCR, while TCRdb's copy carries only in-frame clones and drops some. The data hold some 99,000 clones, with around 88% observed a single time. Samples were taken at baseline and on day 1 of cycles 4 and 7. Concerning this clone: Antigen specificity is unknown.

This chain uses TRBV19 with TRBJ2-2; the D gene is possibly TRBD2 (5 bases). Sample: CD4+ or CD8+ T cells sorted from blood, taken in a trial of the OX40 agonist ivuxolimab. The TCR sequence derives from an adult with an advanced solid tumor such as melanoma, head and neck, liver or kidney cancer. CDR3 nucleotides: TGTGCCAGTACCGGTCCGGTAGCGAGCTCCTACACCGGGGAGCTGTTTTTT. This encodes CASTGPVASSYTGELFF. Full variable domain (outside the CDR3, taken from reference TRBV19 and TRBJ2-2): DGGITQSPKYLFRKEGQNVTLSCEQNLNHDAMYWYRQDPGQGLRLIYYSQIVNDFQKGDIAEGYSVSREKKESFPLTVTSAQKNPTAFYLCASTGPVASSYTGELFFGEGSRLTVL.